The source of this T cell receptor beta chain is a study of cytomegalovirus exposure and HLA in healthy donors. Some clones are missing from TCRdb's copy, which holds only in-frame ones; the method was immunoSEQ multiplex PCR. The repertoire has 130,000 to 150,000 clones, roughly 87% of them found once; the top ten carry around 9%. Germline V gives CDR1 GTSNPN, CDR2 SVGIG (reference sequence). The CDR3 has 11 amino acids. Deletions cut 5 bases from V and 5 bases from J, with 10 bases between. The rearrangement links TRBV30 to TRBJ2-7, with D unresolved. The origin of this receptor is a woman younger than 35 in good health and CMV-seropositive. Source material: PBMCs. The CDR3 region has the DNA TGTGCCTGGGATGGAGATAACGAGCAGTACTTC. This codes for CAWDGDNEQYF.